This T cell receptor beta chain was sequenced for a study of OX40 agonist ivuxolimab in advanced cancers. Study overall: The study treated patients with ivuxolimab, an agonistic anti-OX40 (CD134) antibody. Aged about 23 to 90 with a mean of approximately 57 years, they were about 78% male. Study outcomes and limitations: Some nonresponders likewise displayed low normalized T-cell clonal expansion.

A remark on this clone: Its antigen is not known.

Blood draws occurred at baseline, cycle 4 day 1, and cycle 7 day 1. The method was immunoSEQ multiplex PCR; TCRdb's version includes in-frame clones alone and lacks a portion of them. The data contain about 16,000 clones, roughly 84% of them singletons. Trimming cost V 2 bases and J 3 bases; bases outside gene matches: 3. The CDR3 loop spans 15 amino acids. CDR1 is SGHKS, CDR2 YYEKEE, per germline (reference sequence). The chain joins TRBV5-5 to TRBJ1-1; 11 bases map to TRBD1. The input for sequencing was CD4+ or CD8+ T cells sorted from blood, taken in a trial of the OX40 agonist ivuxolimab. The sequence was obtained from an adult with an advanced solid tumor such as melanoma, head and neck, liver or kidney cancer. CDR3 sequence: CASSFSDRGHTEAFF. The CDR3, as DNA: TGTGCCAGCAGCTTCTCGGACAGGGGGCACACTGAAGCTTTCTTT.